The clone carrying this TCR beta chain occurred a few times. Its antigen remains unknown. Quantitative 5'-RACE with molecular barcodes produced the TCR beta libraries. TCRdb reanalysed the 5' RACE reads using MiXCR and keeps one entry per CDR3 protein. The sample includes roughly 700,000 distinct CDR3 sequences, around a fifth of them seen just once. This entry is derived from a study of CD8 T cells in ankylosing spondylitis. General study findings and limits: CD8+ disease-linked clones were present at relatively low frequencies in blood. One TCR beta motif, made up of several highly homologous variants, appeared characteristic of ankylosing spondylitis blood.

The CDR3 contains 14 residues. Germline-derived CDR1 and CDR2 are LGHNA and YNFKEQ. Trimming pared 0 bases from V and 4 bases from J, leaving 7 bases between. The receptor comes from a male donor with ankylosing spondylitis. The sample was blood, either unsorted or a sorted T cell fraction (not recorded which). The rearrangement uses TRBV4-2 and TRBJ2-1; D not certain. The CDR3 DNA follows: TGTGCCAGCAGCCAAGATGATGGGTACAATGAGCAGTTCTTC. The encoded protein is CASSQDDGYNEQFF.